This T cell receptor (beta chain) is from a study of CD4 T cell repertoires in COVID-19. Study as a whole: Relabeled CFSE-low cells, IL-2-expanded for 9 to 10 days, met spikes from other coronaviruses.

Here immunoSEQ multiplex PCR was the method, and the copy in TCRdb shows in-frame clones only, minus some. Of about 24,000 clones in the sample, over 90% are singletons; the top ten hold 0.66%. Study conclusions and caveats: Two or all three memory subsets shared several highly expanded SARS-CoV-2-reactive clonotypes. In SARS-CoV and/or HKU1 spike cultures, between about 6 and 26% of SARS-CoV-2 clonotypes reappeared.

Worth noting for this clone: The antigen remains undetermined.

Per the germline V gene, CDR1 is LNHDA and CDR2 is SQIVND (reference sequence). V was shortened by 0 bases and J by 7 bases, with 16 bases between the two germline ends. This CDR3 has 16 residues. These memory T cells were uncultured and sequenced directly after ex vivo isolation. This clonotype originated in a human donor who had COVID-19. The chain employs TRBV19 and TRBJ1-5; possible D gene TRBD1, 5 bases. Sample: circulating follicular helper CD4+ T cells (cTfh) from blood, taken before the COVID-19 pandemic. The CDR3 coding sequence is TGTGCCAGTAGTATAGATAGGGTAAGGGGTAGACAGCCCCAGCATTTT. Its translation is CASSIDRVRGRQPQHF.